The sequence of this T cell receptor (beta chain) was determined in a study of CD8+CD57+ T cells in acquired aplastic anemia. The CDR3 extends over 13 amino acids. The V segment lost 3 bases and the J segment 11 bases; nucleotides outside the gene matches: 9. Germline CDR1 DFQATT, CDR2 SNEGSKA (reference sequence). Investigators profiled TCR beta VDJ and CDR3 from genomic DNA template. MiXCR was run by TCRdb on the reads, yielding one entry per CDR3 protein. The data show just over 400,000 distinct CDR3 sequences, 65% to 80% seen once. The specimen was sorted CD4+, CD8+, or CD8+CD57+ T cells (not recorded which) from PBMCs. The TCR comes from a human donor in good health, serving as a control. V usage is TRBV20-1 and J usage is TRBJ1-4, with 7 bases aligning to TRBD1. CDR3 in amino acids: CSASRPGTEKLFF. In DNA form, the CDR3 reads TGCAGTGCTAGCCGCCCCGGGACAGAGAAACTGTTTTTT.